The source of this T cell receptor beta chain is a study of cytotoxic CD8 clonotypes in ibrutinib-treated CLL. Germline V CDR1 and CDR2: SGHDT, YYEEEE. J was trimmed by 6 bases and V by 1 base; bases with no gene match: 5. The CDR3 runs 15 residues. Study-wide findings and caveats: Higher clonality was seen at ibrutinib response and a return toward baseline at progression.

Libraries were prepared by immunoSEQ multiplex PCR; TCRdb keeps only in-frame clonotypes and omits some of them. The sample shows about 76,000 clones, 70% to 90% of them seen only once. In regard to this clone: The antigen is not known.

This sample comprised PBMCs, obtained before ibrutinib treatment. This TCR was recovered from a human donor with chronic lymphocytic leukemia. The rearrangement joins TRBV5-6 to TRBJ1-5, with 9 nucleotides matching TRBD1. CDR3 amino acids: CASSLRDRVPQPQHF. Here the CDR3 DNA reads TGTGCCAGCAGCTTGAGGGACAGGGTCCCTCAGCCCCAGCATTTT.